Below are 21 T cell receptor beta chains sequenced from a single sample in a study of T cell responses to AZD1222 COVID-19 vaccine. Generated by immunoSEQ multiplex PCR, the TCRdb table keeps only in-frame clones and is missing some. Here the sample spans some 95,000 clones, 70% to 90% being singletons. The source was peripheral blood, collected on day 0 of AZD1222 vaccination. The origin of the receptors is an adult in good health.

This rearrangement joins TRBV4-1 to TRBJ1-2; D gene uncertain. The germline CDR1 and CDR2 sequences are MGHRA and YSYEKL. Trimming removed 1 base at V and 4 bases at J, with 16 bases between. This CDR3 comprises 16 residues. This CDR3 reads CASSQVVGLAVYGYTF. As DNA, the CDR3 is TGCGCCAGCAGCCAAGTGGTCGGGTTAGCGGTCTATGGCTACACCTTC.

The rearrangement uses TRBV19 and TRBJ1-2; TRBD1 might be the D (6 bases). V was pared by 5 bases and J by 5 bases, with 15 bases between. Germline values: CDR1 LNHDA, CDR2 SQIVND (reference sequence). The CDR3 contains 14 residues. The CDR3 region is CASSSQGTPYGYTF. For the CDR3, the DNA is TGTGCCAGTAGTTCCCAAGGGACACCGTATGGCTACACCTTC. The full variable domain, its missing parts supplied by reference TRBV19 and TRBJ1-2, is DGGITQSPKYLFRKEGQNVTLSCEQNLNHDAMYWYRQDPGQGLRLIYYSQIVNDFQKGDIAEGYSVSREKKESFPLTVTSAQKNPTAFYLCASSSQGTPYGYTFGSGTRLTVV.

The rearrangement links TRBV7-9 to TRBJ1-2, with D maybe TRBD1 (6 bases). Germline CDR1 is SEHNR and CDR2 is FQNEAQ (reference sequence). Trimming removed 6 bases at V and 4 bases at J, with 15 bases between. The CDR3 extends over 14 amino acids. The CDR3 loop reads CASRPTTGIYGYTF. CDR3 in DNA: TGTGCCAGCAGACCAACCACAGGGATCTATGGCTACACCTTC.

This rearrangement joins TRBV7-2 to TRBJ2-1; D is possibly TRBD1 or TRBD2 (5 bases each). Germline V gene lookup returns CDR1 SGHTA and CDR2 FQGNSA. The ends were cut back, 4 bases at V and 10 bases at J, with 14 bases in the middle. The CDR3 covers 13 residues. The CDR3 region has the DNA TGTGCCAGCAGCTCAACACCGGGACGCGAGCAGTTCTTC. It specifies CASSSTPGREQFF. Filled out from reference TRBV7-2 and TRBJ2-1, the complete variable domain reads GAGVSQSPSNKVTEKGKDVELRCDPISGHTALYWYRQSLGQGLEFLIYFQGNSAPDKSGLPSDRFSAERTGGSVSTLTIQRTQQEDSAVYLCASSSTPGREQFFGPGTRLTVL.

The genes are TRBV19 and TRBJ2-2; D ambiguous. The CDR3 runs 14 residues. V lost 6 bases to trimming and J lost 1 base, with 9 bases between them. Germline V lookup: CDR1 LNHDA, CDR2 SQIVND (reference sequence). CDR3 loop: CASSTKVNTGELFF. The CDR3 DNA follows: TGTGCCAGTAGCACTAAGGTGAACACCGGGGAGCTGTTTTTT.

This chain uses TRBV29-1 with TRBJ2-5, with 8 bases lining up with TRBD1. The J segment lost 5 bases and the V segment lost 5 bases, leaving 7 bases of the junction unmatched. The CDR3 contains 13 residues. Germline lookup yields CDR1 SQVTM and CDR2 ANQGSEA. DNA for the CDR3: TGCAGCGTTTTACAGGGGGAGTACGAGACCCAGTACTTC. Its protein product is CSVLQGEYETQYF.

The chain combines TRBV9 with TRBJ1-6; TRBD1 is a possible D gene (5 bases). Germline V gene sequence: CDR1 SGDLS, CDR2 YYNGEE. This CDR3 has 14 amino acids. V lost 4 bases to trimming and J lost 9 bases, with 14 bases between them. CDR3 coding DNA: TGTGCCAGCAGCCCTGAGGTGGGGGGTTCACCCCTCCACTTT. It codes for CASSPEVGGSPLHF.

In its sample, this clone was seen a few times. The rearrangement links TRBV7-2 to TRBJ2-7, with D possibly being TRBD1 (6 bases). The CDR3 length is 15 residues. Trimming shortened V by 1 base and J by 3 bases, and 13 bases separated the two germline ends. Germline assignment: CDR1 SGHTA and CDR2 FQGNSA. CDR3 bases: TGTGCCAGCAGCTTAGGTGGACAGTCCCACTACGAGCAGTACTTC. Protein sequence: CASSLGGQSHYEQYF.

V gene TRBV19 combines with J gene TRBJ2-1; 8 bases agree with TRBD2. The CDR3 has 16 residues. The trim removed 3 bases at V and 1 base at J, leaving 5 bases unmatched. Germline CDR1 and CDR2: LNHDA and SQIVND (reference sequence). The CDR3 is CASSIHAGGSYNEQFF. As DNA, the CDR3 is TGTGCCAGTAGTATCCATGCGGGGGGTTCCTACAATGAGCAGTTCTTC.

CDR3 in amino acids: CASSLRALRGNREQYF. The CDR3 DNA sequence: TGTGCCAGCAGCTTACGGGCTTTGCGAGGAAATCGGGAGCAGTACTTC. The J gene is TRBJ2-7, the V gene TRBV7-2, with D unclear. V lost 2 bases and J lost 7, with 21 bases in between. The CDR3 has 16 residues. Per the germline V gene, CDR1 is SGHTA and CDR2 is FQGNSA.

The rearrangement links TRBV7-8 to TRBJ2-7; TRBD2 is a possible D gene (5 bases). This CDR3 is 14 amino acids long. Trimming shortened V by 0 bases and J by 5 bases, and 11 bases separated the two germline ends. Germline V lookup: CDR1 SGHVS, CDR2 FQNEAQ. The CDR3 bases are TGTGCCAGCAGCTTAGCGAGGGTTCGGAACGAGCAGTACTTC. This translates into CASSLARVRNEQYF.

This clone showed up just once. The chain employs TRBV2 and TRBJ2-7; the match to TRBD1 covers 7 bases. Germline V lookup: CDR1 SNHLY, CDR2 FYNNEI. Trimming removed 6 bases from V and 5 bases from J; junction bases left unmatched: 10. The CDR3 has 14 amino acids. The CDR3 loop reads CASRASGQENEQYF. For the CDR3, the DNA is TGTGCCAGCAGAGCCTCCGGACAGGAAAACGAGCAGTACTTC.

This clone was observed a single time. The chain uses TRBV7-9 and TRBJ2-2; 14 bases match TRBD2. V lost 5 bases and J lost 4; bases outside the gene matches: 6. CDR3 length: 17 amino acids. Germline-derived CDR1 and CDR2 are SEHNR and FQNEAQ (reference sequence). CDR3 coding DNA: TGTGCCAGCAGCCCGGGACTAGCGGGGGCCTTCACCGGGGAGCTGTTTTTT. It yields the protein CASSPGLAGAFTGELFF.

The CDR3 DNA is TGTGCCAGCAGCTCTTCCGGGACAGAGAATGAAAAACTGTTTTTT. Its protein is CASSSSGTENEKLFF. This sequence joins TRBV9 and TRBJ1-4, with 7 positions matching TRBD1. CDR1 is SGDLS, CDR2 YYNGEE, per germline. The CDR3 has 15 residues. Trimming took 4 bases from V and 5 from J; bases not matched to a gene: 8.

The CDR3 nucleotides read TGTGCCAGCAGCTTAGACGCCAGGAGCTCCTACGAGCAGTACTTC. This encodes CASSLDARSSYEQYF. This chain links TRBV11-2 with TRBJ2-7; D call uncertain. V was shortened by 0 bases and J by 0 bases, with 9 bases between the two germline ends. Germline V gene lookup returns CDR1 SGHAT and CDR2 FQNNGV. This CDR3 has 15 amino acids.

This chain connects TRBV9 to TRBJ2-1; D is undetermined. There are 14 residues in the CDR3. V lost 0 bases, J lost 9 bases, and 13 bases lay in between. Looked up from germline, CDR1 is SGDLS and CDR2 is YYNGEE. CDR3 coding DNA: TGTGCCAGCAGCGTAGGGGTTGCAGCCCGTGAGCAGTTCTTC. Its translation: CASSVGVAAREQFF.

The chain couples TRBV7-2 to TRBJ1-3; TRBD1 aligns across 9 bases. V lost 5 bases, J lost 3 bases, and 5 bases stayed unmatched. This CDR3 is built from 15 residues. CDR1 SGHTA and CDR2 FQGNSA come from the germline V gene. CDR3 DNA: TGTGCCAGCAGCAGTACAGGGGGCGTTGGAAACACCATATATTTT. Translating it yields CASSSTGGVGNTIYF.

The chain uses TRBV6-2 or TRBV6-3 and TRBJ2-3, with a possible D match to TRBD1 (6 bases). Per germline, CDR1 MNHEY and CDR2 SVGEGT. The CDR3 spans 15 residues. Trimming removed 2 bases from V and 8 bases from J, with 17 bases in between. In DNA form, the CDR3 reads TGTGCCAGCAGTTACACCTTAAACAGGGACGTTACGCAGTATTTT. Translating gives CASSYTLNRDVTQYF.

In regard to this clone: The sample carries other DNA sequences with the same CDR3. The rearrangement links TRBV4-1 to TRBJ1-6; D uncertain. The CDR3 covers 14 residues. Germline lookup yields CDR1 MGHRA and CDR2 YSYEKL. Trimming removed 2 bases at V and 7 bases at J, with 9 bases between. CDR3 bases: TGCGCCAGCAGCCAACGAGGTAAAAATTCACCCCTCCACTTT. This translates into CASSQRGKNSPLHF.

This chain connects TRBV5-6 to TRBJ1-5; D not certain. Germline loops: CDR1 SGHDT, CDR2 YYEEEE. V lost 0 bases and J 2 bases, leaving 9 bases between the germline ends. The CDR3 is made up of 15 amino acids. CDR3 amino acids: CASSLGVVGNQPQHF. CDR3 in DNA: TGTGCCAGCAGCTTGGGGGTGGTGGGCAATCAGCCCCAGCATTTT. Drawing the rest from reference TRBV5-6 and TRBJ1-5, the complete variable domain is DAGVTQSPTHLIKTRGQQVTLRCSPKSGHDTVSWYQQALGQGPQFIFQYYEEEERQRGNFPDRFSGHQFPNYSSELNVNALLLGDSALYLCASSLGVVGNQPQHFGDGTRLSIL.

The J gene is TRBJ2-2, the V gene TRBV7-2; 12 nucleotides match TRBD2. CDR1 and CDR2 (germline): SGHTA, FQGNSA. With V trimmed by 5 bases and J by 4 bases, 8 bases remained unmatched. The CDR3 extends over 17 amino acids. CDR3 DNA sequence: TGTGCCAGCAGCCCGCCGACTAGCGGGGGTCTCACCGGGGAGCTGTTTTTT. This translates into CASSPPTSGGLTGELFF. Using reference TRBV7-2 and TRBJ2-2 for the parts outside the CDR3, the full variable domain is GAGVSQSPSNKVTEKGKDVELRCDPISGHTALYWYRQSLGQGLEFLIYFQGNSAPDKSGLPSDRFSAERTGGSVSTLTIQRTQQEDSAVYLCASSPPTSGGLTGELFFGEGSRLTVL.